This TCR beta chain derives from a study of shared clonotypes between healthy human individuals (dated by TCRdb to between 2020 and 2021). At the level of the whole study: A couple of women and a few men aged 18 to 49 years were included in the cohort. The study deeply sequenced blood TCR repertoires of five healthy adults to estimate repertoire size and the extent of clonotype sharing between individuals. For each donor, CD4 naive and CD4 memory were each run on three plates, CD8 naive on two plates, and CD8 memory on one plate. To increase sequencing depth and limit assay-specific biases, TCR repertoire library preparation and sequencing were carried out by different laboratories using diverse techniques. Each donor's leukapheresis produced roughly between roughly 0.85 and 10 billion PBMCs. Results the study describes overall, beyond this receptor: Compared with non-shared clonotypes, clonotypes shared by all four sorted-subset donors had higher generation probabilities. Even with the large sequencing depth, rarefaction of the sorted-subset datasets indicated that sequencing was incomplete. The small number of donors limited the genetic and exposure-history diversity represented. Based on pairwise subsampling, the degree of clonotype sharing among donors was expected to be affected by sequencing depth. Across a few donors, about 4.5% of naive CD4, 3% to 4% of naive CD8, about 2.3% of memory CD4, and approximately 0.4% of memory CD8 clonotypes were shared. Sampling was limited to blood, and TCR repertoires in tissue likely differ from TCR repertoires in blood. Estimated clonotype richness was generally larger for naive than for memory subsets.

Turning to this clone: Its antigen target is currently unknown. Per-nucleotide qualities are absent, and no much larger clonotype sits a single base away.

Using the deep immunoSEQ assay, multiplex PCR amplified TCR CDR3 regions from genomic DNA. Extracted genomic DNA from each cell subset was spread evenly across all wells of several immunoSEQ 96-well plates, with each plate serving as a replicate. For sorted subsets, each replicate PCR was loaded with 200 ng genomic DNA, equivalent to 25,000 to 35,000 T cell genomes. The purified libraries were quantified using a Qubit 3.0 fluorometer, sized with a Bioanalyzer 2100, and then quantified again using the KAPA Library Quantification kit. Every immunoSEQ 96-well plate was sequenced on a dedicated single-read 150-cycle Illumina NextSeq 550 flow cell. As for how the authors treated the data: Because the immunoSEQ output held only junctional sequences and lacked quality scores, the filtering could not match the filtering applied to full-length reads. Sequences were annotated with PyIR, a Python wrapper for IgBLAST v1.9, and V/J genes and CDR3 were assigned using IMGT germline references. Reads with weak V/J assignments (E-value above 1e-6), missing CDR3, stop codons, out-of-frame junctions, or ambiguous translated residues were removed. V3J clonotypes were defined by identical inferred V gene, J gene, and CDR3 amino acid sequence. To compute the percentage overlap between repertoires, the number of shared unique clonotypes was divided by the size of the smaller repertoire. RTK rarefaction, the Chao1 estimator, and Recon v2.1 estimates of unobserved clonotypes were used to assess repertoire richness. Generation probabilities were computed with OLGA for all TCRbeta clonotypes obtained by the gDNA method from several donors. In TCRdb, the immuneACCESS table is reduced to in-frame sequences with V and J assigned. These tables do not hold every clone; where another copy was compared, an unresolved V gene accounts for under half, and the others remain unexplained. D and trimming were read from the DNA, whereas the V and J calls and clone size are those reported in that table. The sample table shows about 2.1 million clones, and around 93% are seen once. The ten biggest clones cover roughly 1.7% of the sample.

For the CD8 naive samples, CD45RO-negative cells were positively selected for CCR7, yielding a CD45RA+CCR7+ population from which TemRA cells were excluded. The donors were healthy, HIV-negative adults who had no recently reported acute infections or vaccinations. Every donor was a Caucasian adult living in Nashville, Tennessee, USA. Blood was collected by leukapheresis, and PBMCs were isolated by Ficoll-Histopaque density gradient centrifugation and then cryopreserved in liquid nitrogen vapor phase. Analytical flow cytometry was used to check the purity and quantity of each magnetically sorted T cell population. Genomic DNA was isolated from every sorted fraction and measured by UV absorbance on a Nanodrop 2000c. Input material: naive CD8+ T cells from PBMCs. In light of the paper, this sample's cell subset or site label describes: CD45RA+CCR7+. This clonotype originated in a man aged 18 to 29 in good health. Some clones in this sample may be carry-over from other donors' samples.

The DNA sequence is as follows: TGTGCCAGCAGTTCAAGGACCTACGCAGGGGGTAACACTGAAGCTTTCTTT. Translated, this is CASSSRTYAGGNTEAFF. The rearrangement joined TRBV27 to TRBJ1-1, with 7 bases aligning to TRBD1. From the cysteine up to the phenylalanine, the CDR3 has a length of 17 residues. Solely the CDR3 DNA is kept, with 51 bases framed from the first base. Clipping removes 4 bases from V and 2 bases from J, with 13 as the unmatched junction base count. CDR1 MNHEY and CDR2 SMNVEV were looked up in the germline V gene (reference sequence).